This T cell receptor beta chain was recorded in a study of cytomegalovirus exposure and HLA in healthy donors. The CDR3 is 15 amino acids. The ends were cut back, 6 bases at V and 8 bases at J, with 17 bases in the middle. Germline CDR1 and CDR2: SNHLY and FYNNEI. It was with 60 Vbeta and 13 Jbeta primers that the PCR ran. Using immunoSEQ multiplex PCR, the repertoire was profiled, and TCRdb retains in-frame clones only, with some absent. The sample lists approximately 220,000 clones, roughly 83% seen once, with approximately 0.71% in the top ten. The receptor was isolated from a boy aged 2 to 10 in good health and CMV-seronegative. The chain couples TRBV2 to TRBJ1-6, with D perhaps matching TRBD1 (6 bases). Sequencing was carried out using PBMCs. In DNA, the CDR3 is TGTGCCAGCAGAACCTTGGACAGAGAAGATTCACCCCTCCACTTT. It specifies CASRTLDREDSPLHF.